The 20 T cell receptor beta chains listed next were all sequenced from one sample in a study of identical twins. TCRdb fed the 5' RACE reads into MiXCR, producing one record per CDR3 protein. The table has fewer than 550,000 distinct CDR3 sequences, 13% to 15% seen once; the top ten hold about 1%. These data also featured in a second study, about yellow fever vaccine responses in identical twins.

The sequencing sample was made of CD4+ T cells sorted from blood. All receptors derive from a young woman in good health.

This clonotype was recorded at least ten times. The J gene is TRBJ1-2, the V gene TRBV5-1; tentative D call: TRBD1 (5 bases). Trimming left V 0 bases short and J 7 bases short, with 13 bases between. CDR3 size: 14 residues. CDR1 is SGHRS, CDR2 YFSETQ, per germline. The DNA for the CDR3 is TGCGCCAGCAGCTTGGAGGGGCGCTTAGCTGGCTACACCTTC. This translates into CASSLEGRLAGYTF.

This chain connects TRBV5-1 to TRBJ2-3; 10 bases align to TRBD2. CDR1 is SGHRS and CDR2 is YFSETQ in the germline V gene. This CDR3 region has 16 residues. J was trimmed by 7 bases and V by 2 bases; bases with no gene match: 10. The CDR3 sequence is CASSLLVAGGSNTQYF. DNA for the CDR3: TGCGCCAGCAGCTTACTGGTAGCGGGGGGTTCCAATACGCAGTATTTT.

This clonotype came up a few times. The chain has TRBV3-1 and TRBJ2-7, with D perhaps being TRBD1 or TRBD2 (6 bases each). The ends were cut back, 1 base at V and 3 bases at J, with 13 bases in the middle. Per the germline V gene, CDR1 is LGHDT and CDR2 is YNNKEL (reference sequence). There are 15 residues in the CDR3. Written as DNA, the CDR3 is TGTGCCAGCAGCCAAGCTCGGGGGCACTACTACGAGCAGTACTTC. Translating gives CASSQARGHYYEQYF.

The CDR3 region is CASSEHAAVIGSYEQYF. The CDR3 DNA reads as TGTGCCAGCAGTGAACACGCCGCCGTGATAGGCTCCTACGAGCAGTACTTC. The chain carries TRBV6-1 and TRBJ2-7; no clear D gene. Germline loops: CDR1 MNHNS, CDR2 SASEGT. V was shortened by 2 bases and J by 0 bases, with 17 bases between the two germline ends. This CDR3 is built from 17 residues.

This clonotype was seen a handful of times. CDR3 in DNA: TGTGCCAGCAGCGTAGGGCAGAGCTACGAGCAGTACTTC. It is translated as CASSVGQSYEQYF. V usage is TRBV9 and J usage is TRBJ2-7; unclear D gene. V was shortened by 0 bases and J by 3 bases, with 7 bases between the two germline ends. Germline V gene data show CDR1 as SGDLS and CDR2 as YYNGEE. The CDR3 is 13 amino acids. The whole variable domain, remainder taken from reference TRBV9 and TRBJ2-7, is DSGVTQTPKHLITATGQRVTLRCSPRSGDLSVYWYQQSLDQGLQFLIQYYNGEERAKGNILERFSAQQFPDLHSELNLSSLELGDSALYFCASSVGQSYEQYFGPGTRLTVT.

The chain recombines TRBV7-2 with TRBJ2-3, with TRBD2 as a possible D gene (6 bases). Per the germline V gene, CDR1 is SGHTA and CDR2 is FQGNSA. V lost 7 bases, J lost 5 bases, and 22 bases lay in between. The CDR3 extends over 16 amino acids. The CDR3 reads CASNNQGRRGVDTQYF. DNA of the CDR3: TGTGCCAGCAACAACCAGGGAAGGCGGGGAGTAGATACGCAGTATTTT.

The V gene is TRBV19, the J gene TRBJ2-7; TRBD1 agrees at 7 bases. After removal of 6 bases from V and 2 bases from J, the junction contained 7 bases not matched to a gene. CDR1 and CDR2 from the germline V gene are LNHDA and SQIVND (reference sequence). The CDR3 length is 14 residues. The DNA for the CDR3 is TGTGCCAGTAGAGCAGGGGGTACCGCCTACGAGCAGTACTTC. Translation: CASRAGGTAYEQYF.

The rearrangement uses TRBV20-1 and TRBJ2-1, with TRBD2 identical over 12 bases. Unmatched junction bases numbered 1, after V lost 3 bases and J lost 1 base. Germline V CDR1 and CDR2: DFQATT, SNEGSKA (reference sequence). The length of the CDR3 is 15 residues. In DNA form, the CDR3 reads TGCAGTGCTAGGGGGACTAGCGGGTCCTACAATGAGCAGTTCTTC. Its protein is CSARGTSGSYNEQFF.

This clonotype was seen ten or more times. The chain employs TRBV28 and TRBJ1-1; 7 bases map to TRBD1. The CDR3 runs 17 residues. Germline CDR1 MDHEN, CDR2 SYDVKM. After removal of 3 bases from V and 0 bases from J, the junction contained 10 bases not matched to a gene. The CDR3 DNA is TGTGCCAGCAGTTTGCGGACGACAGGGAGAGTGAACACTGAAGCTTTCTTT. Translation gives CASSLRTTGRVNTEAFF.

This clonotype was counted only a few times. The chain carries TRBV9 and TRBJ2-3; 15 bases fit TRBD2. The V gene's germline CDR1 is SGDLS and CDR2 YYNGEE. The CDR3 has 17 amino acids. The J segment lost 6 bases and the V segment lost 4 bases, leaving 9 bases of the junction unmatched. The CDR3 coding sequence is TGTGCCAGCAGCTCCGGGACTAGCGGGAGGATATTGGATACGCAGTATTTT. This codes for CASSSGTSGRILDTQYF.

The J gene is TRBJ2-7, the V gene TRBV6-1, with 8 positions matching TRBD1. Germline V gene lookup returns CDR1 MNHNS and CDR2 SASEGT. V lost 4 bases to trimming and J lost 5 bases; unmatched junction nucleotides: 10. The CDR3 runs to 15 residues. CDR3 amino acids: CASSVGQGIRDEQYF. In nucleotides, the CDR3 is TGTGCCAGCAGTGTTGGACAGGGAATTCGAGACGAGCAGTACTTC.

The V gene is TRBV12-3 or TRBV12-4, the J gene TRBJ1-1; D is unresolved. The CDR3 extends over 13 amino acids. V lost 1 base and J lost 5, with 8 bases in between. CDR3 protein: CASSLDLGTEAFF. CDR3 in DNA: TGTGCCAGCAGTTTAGACTTGGGGACTGAAGCTTTCTTT.

This rearrangement joins TRBV3-1 to TRBJ2-1; 9 nucleotides align to TRBD1. Germline V CDR1 and CDR2: LGHDT, YNNKEL (reference sequence). Unmatched junction bases numbered 5, after V lost 5 bases and J lost 6 bases. CDR3 length: 14 residues. In DNA form, the CDR3 reads TGTGCCAGCAGCTCCGGGACAGGGCGCAATGAGCAGTTCTTC. Its protein product is CASSSGTGRNEQFF.

This rearrangement joins TRBV4-3 to TRBJ2-1, with D unresolved. The CDR3 runs 14 residues. Germline assignment: CDR1 LGHNA and CDR2 YSLEER. The ends were cut back, 1 base at V and 8 bases at J, with 12 bases in the middle. DNA for the CDR3: TGCGCCAGCAGCCAAGCTCTGGGATTCTATGAGCAGTTCTTC. Translated: CASSQALGFYEQFF.

This clonotype was picked up a small number of times. The chain recombines TRBV10-1 with TRBJ2-1, with 9 nucleotides matching TRBD2. The length of the CDR3 is 16 residues. From germline, CDR1 is WNHNN and CDR2 SYGVQD (reference sequence). The trim removed 5 bases at V and 3 bases at J, leaving 8 bases unmatched. The CDR3 nucleotides read TGCGCCAGCAGTAGCGGGAGGAGGGGGGACTACAATGAGCAGTTCTTC. Amino acid sequence: CASSSGRRGDYNEQFF.

The chain employs TRBV5-1 and TRBJ1-5, with 8 bases matching TRBD1. The germline V gene encodes CDR1 SGHRS and CDR2 YFSETQ. The CDR3 contains 15 residues. J gave up 3 bases and V 4 bases, and 6 bases lay outside the gene matches. This CDR3 is CASSPTTGANQPQHF. DNA for the CDR3: TGCGCCAGCAGCCCGACGACAGGGGCCAATCAGCCCCAGCATTTT.

This CDR3 reads CASSYGGSLNEQYF. CDR3 DNA sequence: TGTGCCAGCAGTTATGGTGGGAGTTTGAACGAGCAGTACTTC. This chain uses TRBV6-5 with TRBJ2-7, with a tentative D call TRBD2 (5 bases). V was clipped by 3 bases and J by 5 bases, with 14 bases between them. CDR3 length: 14 amino acids. Germline V lookup: CDR1 MNHEY, CDR2 SVGAGI.

This clonotype occurred a few times. The rearrangement uses TRBV28 and TRBJ1-1; D is unclear. V lost 6 bases to trimming and J lost 7 bases, with 27 bases between them. Germline-derived CDR1 and CDR2 are MDHEN and SYDVKM. The CDR3 runs 17 residues. The CDR3 loop is CASSPSGVGRGGNEAFF. Written as DNA, the CDR3 is TGTGCCAGCAGCCCCTCCGGGGTAGGACGTGGTGGGAATGAAGCTTTCTTT.

In this sample, this clonotype turned up a few times. The chain couples TRBV6-2 or TRBV6-3 to TRBJ2-7; D is ambiguous. Germline V lookup: CDR1 MNHEY, CDR2 SVGEGT. V was pared by 5 bases and J by 3 bases, with 11 bases between. The CDR3 contains 13 residues. The CDR3 here is CASSIFDRYEQYF. Here the CDR3 DNA reads TGTGCCAGCAGTATCTTTGACCGCTACGAGCAGTACTTC.

This clonotype came up a few times. The genes are TRBV15 and TRBJ1-1, with a tentative D call TRBD1 (5 bases). Per the germline V gene, CDR1 is LNHNV and CDR2 is YYDKDF (reference sequence). The CDR3 runs 17 residues. Trimming shortened V by 0 bases and J by 1 base, and 15 bases separated the two germline ends. The DNA of the CDR3 is TGTGCCACCAGCAGAGAAGTTGCAGGGCGGGCGAACACTGAAGCTTTCTTT. Protein sequence: CATSREVAGRANTEAFF.